The 17 T cell receptor beta chains given below trace back to one sample, sequenced in a study of technical replicates of blood from a handful of donors. TCRdb's copy holds only in-frame clones and misses some; the assay was immunoSEQ multiplex PCR. The data contain tens of thousands of clones, roughly 90% of them singletons. The sequencing input was PBMCs. The receptors come from a human donor in good health. Some clones in this sample may be carry-over from other donors' samples.

V and J are TRBV2 and TRBJ1-2; 8 bases agree with TRBD1. This CDR3 is built from 14 residues. Germline assignment: CDR1 SNHLY and CDR2 FYNNEI. The V and J ends lost 3 bases and 4 bases, in that order; junction bases with no gene match: 4. As DNA, the CDR3 is TGTGCCAGCAGTGACGCAGGGGGCTTCTATGGCTACACCTTC. Translation: CASSDAGGFYGYTF. The complete variable domain, with remaining parts taken from reference TRBV2 and TRBJ1-2, reads EPEVTQTPSHQVTQMGQEVILRCVPISNHLYFYWYRQILGQKVEFLVSFYNNEISEKSEIFDDQFSVERPDGSNFTLKIRSTKLEDSAMYFCASSDAGGFYGYTFGSGTRLTVV.

V gene TRBV5-6 combines with J gene TRBJ2-7, with D possibly matching TRBD1 (6 bases). V lost 4 bases and J lost 0, with 11 bases in between. The length of the CDR3 is 14 residues. Germline CDR1 and CDR2: SGHDT and YYEEEE. CDR3: CASSAGTSSYEQYF. The CDR3 DNA is TGTGCCAGCAGCGCCGGGACAAGCTCCTACGAGCAGTACTTC.

The genes are TRBV4-1 and TRBJ2-4; 7 nucleotides line up with TRBD1. This CDR3 contains 17 residues. With 1 base clipped from V and 3 bases from J, the junction kept 9 bases outside the gene matches. The germline CDR1 and CDR2 sequences are MGHRA and YSYEKL. The CDR3 region is CASSQGGARDSKNIQYF. DNA for the CDR3: TGCGCCAGCAGCCAAGGAGGCGCCCGGGACAGCAAAAACATTCAGTACTTC.

The CDR3: CASSLGNRASSEQFF. CDR3 in DNA: TGTGCCAGCAGCTTAGGAAACAGAGCTTCGAGTGAGCAGTTCTTC. The chain combines TRBV7-3 with TRBJ2-1; no definite D call. This CDR3 is 15 amino acids long. Germline V gene lookup returns CDR1 SGHTA and CDR2 FQGTGA. Trimming left V 2 bases short and J 9 bases short, with 17 bases between.

The rearrangement links TRBV5-3 to TRBJ1-3; tentative D call: TRBD1 (6 bases). TRBV5-3 is an ORF for which the function is uncertain. The CDR3 consists of 13 residues. V lost 4 bases and J 7 bases, leaving 12 bases between the germline ends. CDR3: CARSDRWKNTIYF. The CDR3 DNA is TGTGCCAGAAGCGACAGGTGGAAGAACACCATATATTTT.

This clone has only one observation. The rearrangement uses TRBV5-1 and TRBJ2-1, with D possibly being TRBD2 (6 bases). CDR1 SGHRS and CDR2 YFSETQ come from the germline V gene. This CDR3 is 12 amino acids long. Deletions cut 0 bases from V and 10 bases from J, with 8 bases between. CDR3 in DNA: TGCGCCAGCAGCTTGGGGGAGGCAGAGCAGTTCTTC. Protein product: CASSLGEAEQFF.

The chain recombines TRBV18 with TRBJ2-3, with D unresolved. The CDR3 runs to 15 residues. The V gene lost 0 bases and the J gene lost 4 bases, with 11 bases spanning the gap. CDR1 is KGHSH, CDR2 LQKENI, per germline. CDR3 coding DNA: TGTGCCAGCTCACCACCCATAGCTGGTCCAGATACGCAGTATTTT. Amino acids: CASSPPIAGPDTQYF.

There are many counts of this clone. V and J are TRBV4-1 and TRBJ2-5; weak D call: TRBD1 (5 bases). Germline V CDR1 and CDR2: MGHRA, YSYEKL. V shed 4 bases and J shed 5 bases, with 20 bases lying between them. The CDR3 loop spans 16 amino acids. In nucleotides, the CDR3 is TGCGCCAGCAGCCGGCGTCTTGGTGCCTCAGGGGAGACCCAGTACTTC. Translation gives CASSRRLGASGETQYF.

The gene calls are TRBV7-3 and TRBJ1-2; D might be TRBD1 (6 bases). The V gene lost 0 bases and the J gene lost 8 bases, with 19 bases spanning the gap. The CDR3 runs to 16 residues. Germline CDR1 SGHTA, CDR2 FQGTGA. CDR3: CASSLTGPGDPWGYTF. DNA for the CDR3: TGTGCCAGCAGCTTAACAGGGCCAGGGGACCCCTGGGGCTACACCTTC. Based on the CDR3 plus reference TRBV7-3 and TRBJ1-2, the full variable domain is GAGVSQTPSNKVTEKGKYVELRCDPISGHTALYWYRQSLGQGPEFLIYFQGTGAADDSGLPNDRFFAVRPEGSVSTLKIQRTERGDSAVYLCASSLTGPGDPWGYTFGSGTRLTVV.

The genes are TRBV7-6 and TRBJ2-7; TRBD2 agrees at 10 bases. The CDR3 extends over 16 amino acids. V gave up 1 base and J gave up 1 base; unmatched junction bases: 4. The germline V gene has CDR1 SGHVS and CDR2 FNYEAQ. CDR3 loop: CASSLGRTSGSYEQYF. CDR3 bases: TGTGCCAGCAGCTTAGGCCGGACTAGCGGTTCCTACGAGCAGTACTTC.

This rearrangement joins TRBV27 to TRBJ2-1; TRBD2 might be the D (5 bases). The CDR3 sequence is 12 residues long. Germline V gene sequence: CDR1 MNHEY, CDR2 SMNVEV (reference sequence). V lost 5 bases and J 6 bases, leaving 8 bases between the germline ends. CDR3 sequence reads: CASSTRGNEQFF. Here the CDR3 DNA reads TGTGCCAGCAGTACCCGGGGCAATGAGCAGTTCTTC.

The chain has TRBV7-9 and TRBJ1-1; TRBD1 agrees at 7 bases. The V segment lost 2 bases and the J segment 1 base; nucleotides outside the gene matches: 7. Germline CDR1 and CDR2: SEHNR and FQNEAQ (reference sequence). The CDR3 spans 16 residues. CDR3 protein: CASSLRGQTTNTEAFF. Here the CDR3 DNA reads TGTGCCAGCAGCTTAAGGGGACAGACGACGAACACTGAAGCTTTCTTT.

The chain links TRBV13 to TRBJ2-5; perhaps TRBD2 as D (5 bases). V lost 0 bases, J lost 1 base, and 6 bases lay in between. Looked up from germline, CDR1 is PRHDT and CDR2 is FYEKMQ (reference sequence). This CDR3 is built from 14 residues. In nucleotides, the CDR3 is TGTGCCAGCAGCTTAGGGGACTCCCAAGAGACCCAGTACTTC. Translating it yields CASSLGDSQETQYF.

This chain uses TRBV6-5 with TRBJ2-7; 13 positions agree with TRBD2. The CDR3 runs to 15 residues. The V segment lost 6 bases and the J segment 3 bases; nucleotides outside the gene matches: 5. The germline V gene encodes CDR1 MNHEY and CDR2 SVGAGI. Here the CDR3 DNA reads TGTGCCAGCAGCGAACTAGCGGGGGGGAACTACGAGCAGTACTTC. Protein sequence: CASSELAGGNYEQYF.

The chain links TRBV19 to TRBJ1-5; perhaps TRBD1 as D (6 bases). The CDR3 runs to 14 residues. Germline lookup yields CDR1 LNHDA and CDR2 SQIVND (reference sequence). Trimming took off 5 bases at V and 5 bases at J, with 13 bases between the two ends. The CDR3 loop reads CASSPGQYYQPQHF. CDR3 sequence (DNA): TGTGCCAGTAGTCCCGGACAGTACTATCAGCCCCAGCATTTT.

This chain joins TRBV18 and TRBJ1-3; the match to TRBD1 covers 9 bases. Germline V lookup: CDR1 KGHSH, CDR2 LQKENI. V lost 3 bases, J lost 3 bases, and 0 bases stayed unmatched. The CDR3 runs to 14 residues. The CDR3 here is CASSPDRGGNTIYF. DNA of the CDR3: TGTGCCAGCTCACCGGACAGGGGTGGAAACACCATATATTTT.

This chain uses TRBV9 with TRBJ1-4; D is uncertain. The CDR3 is made up of 15 amino acids. The germline gives CDR1 SGDLS, CDR2 YYNGEE. V dropped 0 bases and J dropped 3 bases, with 9 bases sitting between them. CDR3 protein: CASSVEGRANEKLFF. The CDR3 DNA reads as TGTGCCAGCAGCGTAGAAGGGAGGGCTAATGAAAAACTGTTTTTT. The full variable domain, its missing parts supplied by reference TRBV9 and TRBJ1-4, is DSGVTQTPKHLITATGQRVTLRCSPRSGDLSVYWYQQSLDQGLQFLIQYYNGEERAKGNILERFSAQQFPDLHSELNLSSLELGDSALYFCASSVEGRANEKLFFGSGTQLSVL.